The rows below give T cell receptor beta chains drawn from one sample of a study of response to subunit inactivated influenza vaccine. MiXCR was run by TCRdb on the RT-PCR reads, yielding one entry per CDR3 protein. In the table there are about 500,000 distinct CDR3 sequences, 16% of which are singletons. Source: CD4+ T cells sorted from PBMCs, taken less than 30 months after vaccination. The source is a man between 50 and 75 years old who received an inactivated influenza vaccine. CDR3s include the opening cysteine and the closing phenylalanine or tryptophan. The D gene is left open where the match is weak. Clone size appears in some rows only: once, few, many, or a class for an expanded clone.

>TRBV5-1|TRBJ1-6|NA|14|TRBD1
TGCGCCAGCAGCCCCGGGACAGGGCAGCAACCCCTCCACTTT
CASSPGTGQQPLHF
>TRBV4-2|TRBJ2-5|NA|13|NA
TGTGCCAGCAGCCCGCGGGACCAAGAGACCCAGTACTTC
CASSPRDQETQYF
>TRBV7-2|TRBJ1-1|NA|13|NA
TGTGCCAGCAACTCCCCGGGCCCCCTGGGAGCTTTCTTT
CASNSPGPLGAFF
>TRBV20-1|TRBJ2-7|few|16|NA
TGCAGTGCTAGACCCCTCAAGGCCACCAATATGTACGAGCAGTACTTC
CSARPLKATNMYEQYF
>TRBV6-1|TRBJ2-7|NA|12|NA
TGTGCCAGCATTCAAACTACAGGGTATAAGTACTTC
CASIQTTGYKYF
>TRBV4-1|TRBJ1-1|many|14|NA
TGCGCCAGCAGCCCCCTGAGGGATGACCTCTTAGCTTTCTTT
CASSPLRDDLLAFF
>TRBV5-1|TRBJ2-3|many|13|NA
TGCGCCAGCAGCTTACAGGGATCGGATACGCAGTATTTT
CASSLQGSDTQYF
>TRBV5-6|TRBJ1-2|few|15|NA
TGTGCCAGCAGCTTAGTTGGGCCAACTAACTATGGCTACACCTTC
CASSLVGPTNYGYTF
>TRBV20-1|TRBJ1-1|NA|15|TRBD1
TGCAGTGCTAGAGAACCCGGGACAGATACGTCTGAAGCTTTCTTT
CSAREPGTDTSEAFF
>TRBV20-1|TRBJ1-1|NA|15|NA
TGCAGTGCTAGACCACAGGGAAACATGAACACTGAAGCTTTCTTT
CSARPQGNMNTEAFF
>TRBV2|TRBJ2-1|NA|11|NA
TGTGCCAGCAGTGAATGGGAAGAGCAGTTCTTC
CASSEWEEQFF
>TRBV20-1|TRBJ2-7|few|14|NA
TGCAGTGCTACTAGAGGGGCAGGTCGCTACGAGCAGTACTTC
CSATRGAGRYEQYF
>TRBV28|TRBJ1-2|NA|15|TRBD1
TGTGCCAGCAGTTTTGCAGGGGGAATTGGGGATGGCTACACCTTC
CASSFAGGIGDGYTF
>TRBV29-1|TRBJ2-7|few|13|NA
TGCAGCGTCCGCGTCGACAGGACCTACGAGCAGTACTTC
CSVRVDRTYEQYF
>TRBV28|TRBJ1-2|NA|15|TRBD1
TGTGCCAGCAGTTTACCGACAGGGGGTAACTATGGCTACACCTTC
CASSLPTGGNYGYTF
>TRBV7-2|TRBJ2-3|many|14|NA
TGTGCCAGCAGCCAACGAGCGGGCCCAGATACGCAGTATTTT
CASSQRAGPDTQYF
>TRBV5-1|TRBJ2-2|NA|15|TRBD2
TGCGCCAGCAGCCCGAGCGGGAGCGAAACCGGGGAGCTGTTTTTT
CASSPSGSETGELFF
>TRBV5-1|TRBJ2-5|many|14|NA
TGCGCCAGCAGCTTTGGTTCGTCACCCGAGACCCAGTACTTC
CASSFGSSPETQYF
>TRBV4-3|TRBJ1-1|many|14|NA
TGCGCCAGCAGCCAGTATACAACGAACACTGAAGCTTTCTTT
CASSQYTTNTEAFF
>TRBV6-2/TRBV6-3|TRBJ2-2|NA|15|NA
TGTGCCAGCAGTTTGCGGGCGGATAACACCGGGGAGCTGTTTTTT
CASSLRADNTGELFF
>TRBV7-8|TRBJ2-7|few|15|NA
TGTGCCAGCAGCTTGAGGGCCTCCCCGGAGTGGGAGCAGTACTTC
CASSLRASPEWEQYF
>TRBV19|TRBJ1-1|NA|12|NA
TGTGCCAGTAGCCAGAGGACGGGGGGAGCTTTCTTT
CASSQRTGGAFF
>TRBV18|TRBJ1-5|NA|15|NA
TGTGCCAGCTCATATGAGCTGACCGTCAATCAGCCCCAGCATTTT
CASSYELTVNQPQHF
>TRBV28|TRBJ1-5|few|12|NA
TGTGCCAGCAGGCTAGAGGATCAGCCCCAGCATTTT
CASRLEDQPQHF
>TRBV7-9|TRBJ2-3|few|16|NA
TGTGCCAGCAGCTTTGGAAGGGCCCCAGGTTCAGATACGCAGTATTTT
CASSFGRAPGSDTQYF
>TRBV20-1|TRBJ1-6|NA|14|NA
TGCAGTGCCCTTGGGGTGGACAGCGTAGGGTCCCTCCACTTT
CSALGVDSVGSLHF
>TRBV5-1|TRBJ1-1|many|14|NA
TGCGCCAGCAGCTTGGCCGGGACAACGGGCGAAGCTTTCTTT
CASSLAGTTGEAFF
>TRBV18|TRBJ2-7|NA|13|NA
TGTGCCAGCTCACCTGTCCAGGGGAACGAGCAGTACTTC
CASSPVQGNEQYF
>TRBV5-1|TRBJ2-2|NA|16|TRBD2
TGCGCCAGCAGCCCAGGACTAGCGGGGTCTCCAGGGGAGCTGTTTTTT
CASSPGLAGSPGELFF
>TRBV24-1|TRBJ2-1|few|11|NA
TGTGTAAGGACAGCTTACAATGAGCAGTTCTTC
CVRTAYNEQFF
>TRBV20-1|TRBJ2-3|NA|15|TRBD2
TGCAGTGCTAGAGATCCACTAGCGAGCACAGATACGCAGTATTTT
CSARDPLASTDTQYF
>TRBV18|TRBJ2-2|NA|13|NA
TGTGCCAGCTCGCCTACTAGGGCCGGGGAGCTGTTTTTT
CASSPTRAGELFF
>TRBV10-3|TRBJ2-1|NA|15|NA
TGTGCAATCAGTGAGTCTCCCGGGAGCGGCAATGAGCAGTTCTTC
CAISESPGSGNEQFF
>TRBV15|TRBJ2-7|NA|13|TRBD2
TGTGCCACCCGGAGGGCGGGAGGATACGAGCAGTACTTC
CATRRAGGYEQYF
>TRBV20-1|TRBJ2-3|few|11|NA
TGCAGTGCGCATATAGCCCCTACGCAGTATTTT
CSAHIAPTQYF
>TRBV5-1|TRBJ2-7|few|12|NA
TGCGCCAGCAGCGGGGCGGCCTACGAGCAGTACTTC
CASSGAAYEQYF
>TRBV9|TRBJ2-4|NA|14|NA
TGTGCCAGCAGCGTGACCCCGGAGAAAAACATTCAGTACTTC
CASSVTPEKNIQYF
>TRBV7-9|TRBJ2-1|NA|15|NA
TGTGCCAGCAGCTTAGTAGGACAGTCTAGCGATGAGCAGTTCTTC
CASSLVGQSSDEQFF
>TRBV20-1|TRBJ2-3|few|14|NA
TGCAGTGCTAGAGTTTTGGAGGCAACAGATACGCAGTATTTT
CSARVLEATDTQYF
>TRBV9|TRBJ2-3|NA|16|TRBD1
TGTGCCAGCAGTAGGGCAGGGGGGACAGGGAAAGATACGCAGTATTTT
CASSRAGGTGKDTQYF
>TRBV11-3|TRBJ2-2|NA|12|NA
TGTGCCAGTCGGAGGGCCCCCGGGGAGCTGTTTTTT
CASRRAPGELFF
>TRBV19|TRBJ2-1|NA|14|TRBD1
TGTGCCAGTAGGATGGGACAGGGGTACAATGAGCAGTTCTTC
CASRMGQGYNEQFF
>TRBV5-1|TRBJ2-1|NA|16|TRBD2
TGCGCCAGCAGCGCAAACGTAGCGGGAGGGAACAATGAGCAGTTCTTC
CASSANVAGGNNEQFF
>TRBV11-1|TRBJ2-3|NA|14|TRBD2
TGTGCCAGCAGCTTTCTAGCGGGAGAGGGTACGCAGTATTTT
CASSFLAGEGTQYF
>TRBV7-9|TRBJ1-1|few|16|NA
TGTGCCAGCAGCTCAGCGGGCCGGGGGGTGAACACTGAAGCTTTCTTT
CASSSAGRGVNTEAFF
>TRBV15|TRBJ2-2|NA|15|NA
TGTGCCACCAGCAGAGTACTAGCGAACACCGGGGAGCTGTTTTTT
CATSRVLANTGELFF
>TRBV20-1|TRBJ2-3|few|12|NA
TGCAGTGCTAGTGTGGCCCAGGATACGCAGTATTTT
CSASVAQDTQYF
>TRBV13|TRBJ1-3|NA|14|NA
TGTGCCAGCAGCTTCCCCCGCTCTGGAAACACCATATATTTT
CASSFPRSGNTIYF
>TRBV20-1|TRBJ2-7|NA|13|TRBD2
TGCAGTGCTAGCGGGAGGGCCGCCTACGAGCAGTACTTC
CSASGRAAYEQYF
>TRBV10-3|TRBJ1-2|NA|14|NA
TGTGCCACAAATAGGGGACAATCTAACTATGGCTACACCTTC
CATNRGQSNYGYTF
>TRBV4-2|TRBJ2-3|once|14|NA
TGTGCCAGCAGCGACGCGACGGGACCAGATACGCAGTATTTT
CASSDATGPDTQYF
>TRBV4-3|TRBJ2-3|few|15|NA
TGCGCCAGCAGCCAAGGTCCAGGGCCCACAGATACGCAGTATTTT
CASSQGPGPTDTQYF